Below are 25 T cell receptor beta chains sequenced from a single sample in a study of cytomegalovirus exposure and HLA in healthy donors. A multiplex PCR was run with 60 Vbeta primers and 13 Jbeta primers. Clones were sequenced by immunoSEQ multiplex PCR, and TCRdb holds only the in-frame ones, with some missing. The data contain 200,000 to 250,000 clones, more than 75% of them singletons. The sample taken for sequencing was PBMCs. The receptors were gathered from a human donor in good health.

The V and J genes are TRBV28 and TRBJ2-2; possibly TRBD2 for D (6 bases). The CDR3 consists of 14 residues. From germline, CDR1 is MDHEN and CDR2 SYDVKM. Between the trimmed V and J ends, which lost 8 bases and 7 bases, there was a span of 17 bases. CDR3 sequence: CASHGRGRGGELFF. CDR3 bases: TGTGCCAGCCATGGGCGGGGCCGAGGCGGGGAGCTGTTTTTT. Variable domain in full (rest from reference TRBV28 and TRBJ2-2): DVKVTQSSRYLVKRTGEKVFLECVQDMDHENMFWYRQDPGLGLRLIYFSYDVKMKEKGDIPEGYSVSREKKERFSLILESASTNQTSMYLCASHGRGRGGELFFGEGSRLTVL.

The CDR3 nucleotides read TGTGCCAGCAGTGATTCCTTTAATCAGCCCCAGCATTTT. Translated, it gives CASSDSFNQPQHF. This chain uses TRBV6-1 with TRBJ1-5; D unresolved. V was shortened by 3 bases and J by 4 bases, with 7 bases between the two germline ends. Germline V CDR1 and CDR2: MNHNS, SASEGT. This CDR3 has 13 amino acids.

The gene calls are TRBV5-4 and TRBJ1-2, with 7 positions matching TRBD1. The CDR3 consists of 14 residues. V lost 0 bases to trimming and J lost 6 bases; unmatched junction nucleotides: 5. Germline V gene data show CDR1 as SGHNT and CDR2 as YYREEE (reference sequence). The CDR3 loop reads CASSLAAGGDGYTF. The CDR3 DNA reads TGTGCCAGCAGCTTGGCCGCAGGGGGAGATGGCTACACCTTC.

Written as DNA, the CDR3 is TGCGCCAGCAGCCAAGGAGGTACAACTGAAGCTTTCTTT. This encodes CASSQGGTTEAFF. The V gene is TRBV4-1, the J gene TRBJ1-1; no firm D call. This CDR3 comprises 13 residues. From germline, CDR1 is MGHRA and CDR2 YSYEKL. V dropped 1 base and J dropped 5 bases, with 8 bases sitting between them.

The sample holds one count of this clone. V is TRBV4-2 and J is TRBJ2-3; 9 nucleotides match TRBD2. The CDR3 runs to 17 residues. Germline loops: CDR1 LGHNA, CDR2 YNFKEQ. Losses at the gene ends were 4 bases for V and 1 base for J; bases not matched to a gene: 9. CDR3 nucleotide sequence: TGTGCCAGCAGCCCCCTAAGGCGGGAGGGGGGCACAGATACGCAGTATTTT. Residues: CASSPLRREGGTDTQYF.

This clone was recorded a few times. The chain is built from TRBV28 and TRBJ2-1; 13 bases align to TRBD2. The germline V gene encodes CDR1 MDHEN and CDR2 SYDVKM. This CDR3 is built from 14 residues. J was trimmed by 15 bases and V by 10 bases; bases with no gene match: 15. The CDR3 reads CAILPGTSGTKGFF. CDR3 in DNA: TGTGCCATCCTGCCCGGGACTAGCGGGACCAAGGGGTTCTTC.

The gene calls are TRBV4-1 and TRBJ1-1; D unclear. The CDR3 spans 16 residues. Germline V gives CDR1 MGHRA, CDR2 YSYEKL. V was trimmed by 1 base and J by 2 bases, leaving 14 bases between them. In nucleotides, the CDR3 is TGCGCCAGCAGCCAAGTCGCGGGCGGGGTTAACACTGAAGCTTTCTTT. Translation gives CASSQVAGGVNTEAFF.

This chain joins TRBV7-2 and TRBJ2-1; no clear D gene. Germline V gives CDR1 SGHTA, CDR2 FQGNSA. The CDR3 has 13 residues. Trimming took off 5 bases at V and 9 bases at J, with 14 bases between the two ends. The CDR3 DNA reads as TGTGCCAGCAGCCCCCAGGCAGACCTTGAGCAGTTCTTC. This translates into CASSPQADLEQFF.

The J gene is TRBJ2-5, the V gene TRBV4-1, with D perhaps matching TRBD1 (6 bases). The J call may be mistaken, given a closer DNA end match to TRBJ2-7. Per the germline V gene, CDR1 is MGHRA and CDR2 is YSYEKL. CDR3 length: 16 amino acids. Here the CDR3 DNA reads TGCGCCAGCAGCCAAGTCAGTGGACAGAAGGCCTACGAGCAGTACTTC. It specifies CASSQVSGQKAYEQYF.

This sequence joins TRBV19 and TRBJ1-1; 7 bases are a match to TRBD1. Germline CDR1 is LNHDA and CDR2 is SQIVND (reference sequence). After removal of 7 bases from V and 3 bases from J, the junction contained 14 bases not matched to a gene. The CDR3 sequence is 16 residues long. CDR3 protein: CASTNSGQPVHTEAFF. The CDR3 coding sequence is TGTGCCAGTACCAACTCGGGACAGCCAGTCCACACTGAAGCTTTCTTT.

The chain links TRBV4-1 to TRBJ1-1, with a possible D match to TRBD1 (6 bases). Germline V gene data show CDR1 as MGHRA and CDR2 as YSYEKL. Trimming took 1 base from V and 0 from J, leaving 18 bases between them. The CDR3 loop spans 18 amino acids. This chain's CDR3 is CASSQVGWTDPMNTEAFF. The CDR3 DNA reads as TGCGCCAGCAGCCAAGTAGGTTGGACAGACCCGATGAACACTGAAGCTTTCTTT.

The chain carries TRBV10-2 and TRBJ2-7, with 9 bases fitting TRBD1. CDR1 is WSHSY, CDR2 SAAADI, per germline. The CDR3 runs 15 residues. V trimming: 3 bases; J trimming: 4 bases; junction bases outside the gene matches: 7. In nucleotides, the CDR3 is TGCGCCAGCAGTGAAATCCACAGGGGGCTTTACGAGCAGTACTTC. Protein product: CASSEIHRGLYEQYF.

The chain couples TRBV6-1 to TRBJ1-4, with D perhaps TRBD1 (5 bases). The V and J ends lost 0 bases and 4 bases respectively, with 15 bases between them. Germline-derived CDR1 and CDR2 are MNHNS and SASEGT. CDR3 length equals 17 residues. CDR3 sequence: CASSEAHLQVYNEKLFF. The CDR3 DNA reads as TGTGCCAGCAGTGAAGCGCATCTACAGGTATATAATGAAAAACTGTTTTTT.

CDR3 sequence: CARPGPGDCDTDTQYF. The CDR3 coding sequence is TGCGCCAGACCCGGACCCGGGGACTGCGACACAGATACGCAGTATTTT. V usage is TRBV10-1 and J usage is TRBJ2-3; D may be TRBD2 (6 bases). Trimming pared 9 bases from V and 2 bases from J, leaving 21 bases between. Per germline, CDR1 WNHNN and CDR2 SYGVQD (reference sequence). The CDR3 extends over 16 amino acids.

The chain recombines TRBV6-5 with TRBJ2-3, with TRBD2 matching 11 bases. Germline CDR1 MNHEY, CDR2 SVGAGI. The V segment lost 8 bases and the J segment 5 bases; nucleotides outside the gene matches: 3. There are 13 residues in the CDR3. CDR3 amino acids: CASLAGGGDTQYF. The CDR3 nucleotides are TGTGCCAGCCTAGCGGGAGGTGGAGATACGCAGTATTTT.

This clone was seen a few times. The V and J genes are TRBV28 and TRBJ1-5, with TRBD1 identical over 8 bases. J gave up 3 bases and V 5 bases, and 9 bases lay outside the gene matches. The CDR3 consists of 16 residues. In germline, CDR1 is MDHEN, CDR2 SYDVKM. CDR3 amino acids: CASSPRGQGDNQPQHF. CDR3 nucleotide sequence: TGTGCCAGCAGTCCCAGAGGACAGGGCGACAATCAGCCCCAGCATTTT.

V gene TRBV21-1 combines with J gene TRBJ2-1; the table's D gene call, TRBD2, was not cross checked with the DNA. TRBV21-1 is shown as a pseudogene. The CDR3 contains 15 residues. The CDR3 is CASSKTEGSYNEQFF. Here the CDR3 DNA reads TGTGCCAGCAGCAAAACGGAGGGGTCCTACAATGAGCAGTTCTTC.

The rearrangement uses TRBV19 and TRBJ1-5, with D maybe TRBD1 (5 bases). The CDR3 runs 16 residues. In germline, CDR1 is LNHDA, CDR2 SQIVND (reference sequence). Deletions cut 1 base from V and 2 bases from J, with 12 bases between. The CDR3 is CASSIVGRQGNQPQHF. The CDR3 region has the DNA TGTGCCAGTAGTATAGTGGGGCGGCAGGGCAATCAGCCCCAGCATTTT.

The gene calls are TRBV5-1 and TRBJ1-1; 9 nucleotides match TRBD1. Trimming at V came to 1 base and at J to 6 bases, leaving 7 bases not matched to a gene. The CDR3 loop spans 15 amino acids. Germline CDR1 is SGHRS and CDR2 is YFSETQ. CDR3 sequence: CASSLYGQGSPEAFF. The CDR3 coding sequence is TGCGCCAGCAGCTTGTATGGACAGGGGTCGCCTGAAGCTTTCTTT.

V is TRBV27 and J is TRBJ1-5; D is possibly TRBD1 (5 bases). CDR1 is MNHEY and CDR2 is SMNVEV in the germline V gene (reference sequence). This CDR3 has 15 amino acids. Trimming took off 3 bases at V and 5 bases at J, with 14 bases between the two ends. CDR3 nucleotide sequence: TGTGCCAGCAGTTTTCAAGCCCCGGGGGATCAGCCCCAGCATTTT. This translates into CASSFQAPGDQPQHF.

This chain connects TRBV7-3 to TRBJ2-2; D ambiguous. Trimming took 6 bases from V and 6 from J, leaving 11 bases between them. CDR1 and CDR2 from the germline V gene are SGHTA and FQGTGA. The CDR3 consists of 13 residues. CDR3 DNA: TGTGCCAGCAGAACCGCTAACTCCGGGGAGCTGTTTTTT. It specifies CASRTANSGELFF.

This sequence joins TRBV27 and TRBJ2-7; D perhaps matches TRBD1 (6 bases). V was clipped by 6 bases and J by 4 bases, with 13 bases between them. Germline V gives CDR1 MNHEY, CDR2 SMNVEV (reference sequence). The CDR3 is 13 residues long. This chain's CDR3 is CASSLMRGYEQYF. The CDR3 DNA is TGTGCCAGCAGCCTAATGAGGGGGTACGAGCAGTACTTC.

This clone has only one observation. The rearrangement links TRBV28 to TRBJ2-3, with unresolved D. V was pared by 4 bases and J by 2 bases, with 4 bases between. CDR1 and CDR2 from the germline V gene are MDHEN and SYDVKM. This CDR3 comprises 12 residues. The CDR3 DNA reads TGTGCCAGCAGTTCCCTCACAGATACGCAGTATTTT. This codes for CASSSLTDTQYF.

The V gene is TRBV2, the J gene TRBJ2-1; the match to TRBD2 covers 12 bases. Trimming cost V 3 bases and J 12 bases; bases outside gene matches: 18. This CDR3 has 18 amino acids. Germline V gives CDR1 SNHLY, CDR2 FYNNEI. Here the CDR3 DNA reads TGTGCCAGCAGTGATACGCCGACAGTGCTAGCGGGAGGGTCTGTGCAGTTCTTC. Encoded protein: CASSDTPTVLAGGSVQFF.

The J gene is TRBJ2-5, the V gene TRBV19, with 8 bases that match TRBD2. Germline V CDR1 and CDR2: LNHDA, SQIVND (reference sequence). With 6 bases clipped from V and 8 bases from J, the junction kept 17 bases outside the gene matches. The CDR3 is made up of 16 amino acids. DNA for the CDR3: TGTGCCAGTAGCTCGAGCTGGACTAGCCGGATACTTACCCAGTACTTC. Its protein product is CASSSSWTSRILTQYF.